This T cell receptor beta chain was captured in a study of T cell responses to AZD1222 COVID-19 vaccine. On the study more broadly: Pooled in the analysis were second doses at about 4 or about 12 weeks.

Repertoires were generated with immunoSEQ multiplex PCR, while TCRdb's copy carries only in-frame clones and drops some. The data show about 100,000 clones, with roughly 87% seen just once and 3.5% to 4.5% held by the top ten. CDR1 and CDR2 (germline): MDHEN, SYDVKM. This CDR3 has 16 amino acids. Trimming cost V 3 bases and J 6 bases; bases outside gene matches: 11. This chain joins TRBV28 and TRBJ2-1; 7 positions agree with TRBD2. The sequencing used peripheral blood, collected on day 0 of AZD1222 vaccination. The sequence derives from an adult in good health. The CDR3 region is CASSLLAGAGPNEQFF. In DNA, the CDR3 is TGTGCCAGCAGTTTGTTGGCGGGAGCAGGTCCCAATGAGCAGTTCTTC. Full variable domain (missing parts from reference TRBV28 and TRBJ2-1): DVKVTQSSRYLVKRTGEKVFLECVQDMDHENMFWYRQDPGLGLRLIYFSYDVKMKEKGDIPEGYSVSREKKERFSLILESASTNQTSMYLCASSLLAGAGPNEQFFGPGTRLTVL.